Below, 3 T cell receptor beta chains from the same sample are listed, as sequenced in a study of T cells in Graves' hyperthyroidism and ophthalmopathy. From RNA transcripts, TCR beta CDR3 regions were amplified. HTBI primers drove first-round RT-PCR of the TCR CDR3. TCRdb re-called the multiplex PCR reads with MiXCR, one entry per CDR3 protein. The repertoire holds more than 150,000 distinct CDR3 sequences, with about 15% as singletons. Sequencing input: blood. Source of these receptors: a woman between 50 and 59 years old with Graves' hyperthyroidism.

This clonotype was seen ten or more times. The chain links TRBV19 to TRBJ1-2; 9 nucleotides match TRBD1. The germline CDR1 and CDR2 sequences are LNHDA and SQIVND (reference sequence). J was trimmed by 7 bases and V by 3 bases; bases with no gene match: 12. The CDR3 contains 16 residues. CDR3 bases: TGTGCCAGTAGTATCTGGCACGGGACAGGGAGTCGTGGCTACACCTTC. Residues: CASSIWHGTGSRGYTF.

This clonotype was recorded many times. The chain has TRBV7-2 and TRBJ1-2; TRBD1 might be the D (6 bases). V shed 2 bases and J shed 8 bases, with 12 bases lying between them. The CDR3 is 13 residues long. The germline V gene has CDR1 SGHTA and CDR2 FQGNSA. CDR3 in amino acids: CASSLYRAEGYTF. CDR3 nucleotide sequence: TGTGCCAGCAGCTTATACAGGGCGGAAGGCTACACCTTC.

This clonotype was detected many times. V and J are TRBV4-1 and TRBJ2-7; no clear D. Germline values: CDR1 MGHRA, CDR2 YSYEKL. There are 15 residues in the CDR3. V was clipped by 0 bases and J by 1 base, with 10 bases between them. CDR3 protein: CASSQDSDPSYEQYF. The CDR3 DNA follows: TGCGCCAGCAGCCAAGATTCGGACCCATCCTACGAGCAGTACTTC.